A selection of T cell receptor beta chains follows, all from one sample in a study of OX40 agonist ivuxolimab in advanced cancers. TCRdb keeps only in-frame clones here, not all; method: immunoSEQ multiplex PCR. Of over 75,000 clones detected, approximately 90% appear once; the ten largest clones hold 0.3% to 0.4%. Material: CD4+ or CD8+ T cells sorted from blood, obtained in a trial of the OX40 agonist ivuxolimab. These TCRs come from an adult with an advanced solid tumor such as melanoma, head and neck, liver or kidney cancer. Each CDR3 is given with its conserved first and last residue. A D gene is named only where the DNA matches it firmly. Where a row states a size, it is once, few, many or the class of an expanded clone; other rows omit it.

DNA: TGTGCCAGCAGGGGGCGGGAGGGACTCCACTACGAGCAGTACTTC
CDR3: CASRGREGLHYEQYF
length: 15
J: TRBJ2-7
D: TRBD2
V: TRBV6-5
size: .

DNA: TGTGCCAGCAGCTTAGGGGCGTTAGCGGAGACCTACGAGCAGTACTTC
CDR3: CASSLGALAETYEQYF
length: 16
J: TRBJ2-7
D: .
V: TRBV7-9
size: once

DNA: TGTGCCAGCAGCGAAAACTGGGCCGGGAGGGAGCAGTACTTC
CDR3: CASSENWAGREQYF
length: 14
J: TRBJ2-7
D: TRBD2
V: TRBV9
size: .

DNA: TGTGCCAGCAGCTTACGCGGCACAGATACGCAGTATTTT
CDR3: CASSLRGTDTQYF
length: 13
J: TRBJ2-3
D: .
V: TRBV11-3
size: .

DNA: TGTGCCACCAGCAGAGGGGATTGGGCAGGGATGTCTGATGAGCAGTTCTTC
CDR3: CATSRGDWAGMSDEQFF
length: 17
J: TRBJ2-1
D: .
V: TRBV15
size: .

DNA: TGTGCCAGTAGCCTCTACAGGGTGTTGGAGACCCAGTACTTC
CDR3: CASSLYRVLETQYF
length: 14
J: TRBJ2-5
D: .
V: TRBV28
size: .

DNA: TGTGCCAGCAGTGGTTGGAGACCGAACACCGGGGAGCTGTTTTTT
CDR3: CASSGWRPNTGELFF
length: 15
J: TRBJ2-2
D: .
V: TRBV28
size: .

DNA: TGTGCCAGCAGTAAAGCGGGAGGGAGCTCCTACGAGCAGTACTTC
CDR3: CASSKAGGSSYEQYF
length: 15
J: TRBJ2-7
D: TRBD2
V: TRBV7-2
size: .

DNA: TGTGCCAGCAGTACCTACAGTAACTATGGCTACACCTTC
CDR3: CASSTYSNYGYTF
length: 13
J: TRBJ1-2
D: .
V: TRBV6-5
size: .

DNA: TGCGCCAGCAGCTTGGCAGGGAAGGGCGCAGATACGCAGTATTTT
CDR3: CASSLAGKGADTQYF
length: 15
J: TRBJ2-3
D: .
V: TRBV5-1
size: .

DNA: TGTGCCACCAGCAGAGATGTGACAGGGCCTAATGAAAAACTGTTTTTT
CDR3: CATSRDVTGPNEKLFF
length: 16
J: TRBJ1-4
D: TRBD1
V: TRBV15
size: .

DNA: TGCAGCGCTCGACAGGGGGCGGGCTCCTCCGAGCAGTACTTC
CDR3: CSARQGAGSSEQYF
length: 14
J: TRBJ2-7
D: TRBD1
V: TRBV29-1
size: .

DNA: TGTGCCAGTAGTATTATCCCCCGGCTAAGCGGCGATACGCAGTATTTT
CDR3: CASSIIPRLSGDTQYF
length: 16
J: TRBJ2-3
D: .
V: TRBV19
size: once

DNA: TGTGCCAGCAGTGAAGCTTTGAGCGGGAGGGGGGCCAATGAGCAGTTCTTC
CDR3: CASSEALSGRGANEQFF
length: 17
J: TRBJ2-1
D: TRBD2
V: TRBV2
size: .

DNA: TGTGCCAGCAGAGCGGGACTCGTAAGCACAGATACGCAGTATTTT
CDR3: CASRAGLVSTDTQYF
length: 15
J: TRBJ2-3
D: TRBD2
V: TRBV6-5
size: .

DNA: TGTGCCAGCAGCTTAACCTCCGGGACCATCAATGAGCAGTTCTTC
CDR3: CASSLTSGTINEQFF
length: 15
J: TRBJ2-1
D: .
V: TRBV7-6
size: once

DNA: TGTGCCAGCAGCTTAGCGGGAGGGAACACCGGGGAGCTGTTTTTT
CDR3: CASSLAGGNTGELFF
length: 15
J: TRBJ2-2
D: TRBD2
V: TRBV11-2
size: .

DNA: TGTGCCAGCAGCCTTGGGCAGGGGCGTTGGGAGACCCAGTACTTC
CDR3: CASSLGQGRWETQYF
length: 15
J: TRBJ2-5
D: .
V: TRBV7-2
size: .

DNA: TGTGCCAGCACTTGGGGTGGCAGGGCCCCTGAGCAGTTCTTC
CDR3: CASTWGGRAPEQFF
length: 14
J: TRBJ2-1
D: .
V: TRBV7-9
size: .

DNA: TGTGCCAGCTCGCCCAACACCGGGGCGGGTTCGACGAGTGCTGAAGCTTTCTTT
CDR3: CASSPNTGAGSTSAEAFF
length: 18
J: TRBJ1-1
D: .
V: TRBV18
size: .

DNA: TGTGCCAGCAAAAGGGGTGGCTCTGGGGCCAACGTCCTGACTTTC
CDR3: CASKRGGSGANVLTF
length: 15
J: TRBJ2-6
D: .
V: TRBV6-5
size: .

DNA: TGTGCCACCCGGGCCCGGGACTATGGTGAGCAGTTCTTC
CDR3: CATRARDYGEQFF
length: 13
J: TRBJ2-1
D: TRBD2
V: TRBV10-3
size: .

DNA: TGTGCCAGCAGCTGGGACAGACCCTACGAGCAGTACTTC
CDR3: CASSWDRPYEQYF
length: 13
J: TRBJ2-7
D: TRBD1
V: TRBV11-1
size: .

DNA: TGTGCCAGCAGTTTAAGGTATAACTATGGCTACACCTTC
CDR3: CASSLRYNYGYTF
length: 13
J: TRBJ1-2
D: .
V: TRBV27
size: .

DNA: TGTGCCAGCAGCTTGCGGAGGAACACTGAAGCTTTCTTT
CDR3: CASSLRRNTEAFF
length: 13
J: TRBJ1-1
D: .
V: TRBV7-8
size: .

DNA: TGTGCCAGCAGCGTAGAGGCAGGGGGGAACACTGAAGCTTTCTTT
CDR3: CASSVEAGGNTEAFF
length: 15
J: TRBJ1-1
D: TRBD1
V: TRBV9
size: .

DNA: TGTGCCACCGATGGGACAGGGGGCAATCAGCCCCAGCATTTT
CDR3: CATDGTGGNQPQHF
length: 14
J: TRBJ1-5
D: TRBD1
V: TRBV6-6
size: once

DNA: TGTGCCAGCAGCTTAGCCGCCCCCAGCCCCGCATATTTT
CDR3: CASSLAAPSPAYF
length: 13
J: TRBJ1-3
D: .
V: TRBV7-9
size: .

DNA: TGTGCCAGCTCCCCCCGACAGACGCGCCAGCCCCAGCATTTT
CDR3: CASSPRQTRQPQHF
length: 14
J: TRBJ1-5
D: .
V: TRBV18
size: .

DNA: TGTGCCAGCAGCGTAGGGGGACAGGACTATGGCTACACCTTC
CDR3: CASSVGGQDYGYTF
length: 14
J: TRBJ1-2
D: TRBD1
V: TRBV9
size: .

DNA: TGTGCCAGCACCCTTAACCCGACAGTTAACACTGAAGCTTTCTTT
CDR3: CASTLNPTVNTEAFF
length: 15
J: TRBJ1-1
D: .
V: TRBV11-2
size: .

DNA: TGTGCCAGCTCACCTGTGGAGGGGTACAATGAGCAGTTCTTC
CDR3: CASSPVEGYNEQFF
length: 14
J: TRBJ2-1
D: .
V: TRBV18
size: .

DNA: TGTGCCAGCAGCGATCCGGGCCTGGGTGGCTACACCTTC
CDR3: CASSDPGLGGYTF
length: 13
J: TRBJ1-2
D: .
V: TRBV7-9
size: .

DNA: TGTGCCAGCAGAATCACCGGGACACGGGAGACCCAGTACTTC
CDR3: CASRITGTRETQYF
length: 14
J: TRBJ2-5
D: .
V: TRBV6-5
size: .

DNA: TGTGCCAGCACCCTGGCCTCCTTAAGCTCCTACAATGAGCAGTTCTTC
CDR3: CASTLASLSSYNEQFF
length: 16
J: TRBJ2-1
D: .
V: TRBV25-1
size: .

DNA: TGTGCCAGCAGCCACGGTCAAGGGGGGAATGAGCAGTTCTTC
CDR3: CASSHGQGGNEQFF
length: 14
J: TRBJ2-1
D: .
V: TRBV4-2
size: .

DNA: TGTGCCAGCAGTGAATGGGGGAAAGAGACCCAGTACTTC
CDR3: CASSEWGKETQYF
length: 13
J: TRBJ2-5
D: .
V: TRBV2
size: .

DNA: TGTGCCAGCAGTTCCCGGACAGGCTGGTCTGGAAACACCATATATTTT
CDR3: CASSSRTGWSGNTIYF
length: 16
J: TRBJ1-3
D: TRBD1
V: TRBV28
size: .

DNA: TGTGCCAGCAGAACACGGACAGGGGACGGTGAAAAACTGTTTTTT
CDR3: CASRTRTGDGEKLFF
length: 15
J: TRBJ1-4
D: TRBD1
V: TRBV6-5
size: .

DNA: TGTGCCAGTAGTATCGGCAGCACAGATACGCAGTATTTT
CDR3: CASSIGSTDTQYF
length: 13
J: TRBJ2-3
D: .
V: TRBV19
size: .

DNA: TGTGCGGTCGCCTTTTCCACCGGGGAGCTGTTTTTT
CDR3: CAVAFSTGELFF
length: 12
J: TRBJ2-2
D: .
V: TRBV6-6
size: .

DNA: TGTGCCAGCAGCGAGGGACTGGGGTCCTACGAGCAGTACTTC
CDR3: CASSEGLGSYEQYF
length: 14
J: TRBJ2-7
D: .
V: TRBV9
size: .

DNA: TGTGCCAGCAGCTTAGGAGGGACGCTTGCTTTCTTT
CDR3: CASSLGGTLAFF
length: 12
J: TRBJ1-1
D: .
V: TRBV7-2
size: few

DNA: TGTGCCATCGGTGACAAAGCCTACGAGCAGTACTTC
CDR3: CAIGDKAYEQYF
length: 12
J: TRBJ2-7
D: .
V: TRBV6-5
size: .

DNA: TGCGCCAGCAGCCGCAGGGGGACTAGCAGCTCTTCTAGCACAGATACGCAGTATTTT
CDR3: CASSRRGTSSSSSTDTQYF
length: 19
J: TRBJ2-3
D: TRBD2
V: TRBV5-1
size: .

DNA: TGCGCCAGCAGCTTGGACCCTAGAGCAGATACGCAGTATTTT
CDR3: CASSLDPRADTQYF
length: 14
J: TRBJ2-3
D: .
V: TRBV5-1
size: .

DNA: TGTGCCAGCAGCTTAGGGACAACTAGCACAGATACGCAGTATTTT
CDR3: CASSLGTTSTDTQYF
length: 15
J: TRBJ2-3
D: .
V: TRBV5-4
size: .

DNA: TGTGCCAGCAGTCGAGCGGGAGTAAGGGAGACCCAGTACTTC
CDR3: CASSRAGVRETQYF
length: 14
J: TRBJ2-5
D: TRBD2
V: TRBV7-2
size: .

DNA: TGTGCCAGCAGTTTAGAAATAAGGGGGGAGACCCAGTACTTC
CDR3: CASSLEIRGETQYF
length: 14
J: TRBJ2-5
D: .
V: TRBV27
size: once

DNA: TGTGCCAGCAGCTTAGAGAGAAGTAGTGCCGGGGAGCTGTTTTTT
CDR3: CASSLERSSAGELFF
length: 15
J: TRBJ2-2
D: .
V: TRBV7-8
size: .

DNA: TGCGCCAGCAGCGTGGCCGGGACAGTCCCCCAAGAGACCCAGTACTTC
CDR3: CASSVAGTVPQETQYF
length: 16
J: TRBJ2-5
D: TRBD1
V: TRBV5-1
size: .